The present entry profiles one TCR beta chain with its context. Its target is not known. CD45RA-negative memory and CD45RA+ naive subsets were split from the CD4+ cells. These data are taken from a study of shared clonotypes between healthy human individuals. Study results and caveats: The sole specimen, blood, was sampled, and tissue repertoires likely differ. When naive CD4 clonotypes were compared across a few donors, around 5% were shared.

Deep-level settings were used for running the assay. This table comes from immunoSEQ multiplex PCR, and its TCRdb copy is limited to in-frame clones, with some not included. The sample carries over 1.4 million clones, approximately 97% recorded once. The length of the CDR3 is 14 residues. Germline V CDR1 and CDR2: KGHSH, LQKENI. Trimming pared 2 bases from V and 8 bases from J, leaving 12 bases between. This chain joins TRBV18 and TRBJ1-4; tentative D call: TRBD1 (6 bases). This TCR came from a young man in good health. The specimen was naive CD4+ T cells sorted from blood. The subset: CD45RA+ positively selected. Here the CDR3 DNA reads TGTGCCAGCTCACCAGGACAGTTGGGGGAAAAACTGTTTTTT. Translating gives CASSPGQLGEKLFF.